The rows below give T cell receptor beta chains drawn from one sample of a study of cytomegalovirus exposure and HLA in healthy donors. Some clones are missing from TCRdb's copy, which holds only in-frame ones; the method was immunoSEQ multiplex PCR. The profile shows approximately 79,000 clones, around 81% of them singletons. Sequenced: PBMCs. The receptors were gathered from a male donor in good health and CMV-seropositive. Each CDR3 is given with its conserved first and last residue. A D gene is named only where the DNA matches it firmly. A row's size may be missing; if present it is once, few, many or a size class.

>.|TRBD1|TRBV7-3|TRBJ2-3
CASSLGDSSTDTQYF
TGTGCCAGCAGCTTGGGGGACAGTAGCACAGATACGCAGTATTTT
>.|.|TRBV2|TRBJ1-2
CASGWADPANYGYTF
TGTGCCAGCGGGTGGGCCGATCCAGCTAACTATGGCTACACCTTC
>few|TRBD1|TRBV6-5|TRBJ1-2
CASSSFGQGVHYGYTF
TGTGCCAGCAGTTCCTTTGGGCAGGGGGTTCACTATGGCTACACCTTC
>.|.|TRBV19|TRBJ1-4
CASSPTGLTNEKLFF
TGTGCCAGTAGTCCCACAGGGCTAACTAATGAAAAACTGTTTTTT
>.|.|TRBV5-4|TRBJ2-2
CASSLGRANTGELFF
TGTGCCAGCAGCTTGGGCAGGGCGAACACCGGGGAGCTGTTTTTT
>.|.|TRBV5-6|TRBJ2-2
CASSLGQYGNTGELFF
TGTGCCAGCAGCTTGGGACAGTACGGGAACACCGGGGAGCTGTTTTTT
>.|.|TRBV11-2|TRBJ1-1
CASSSPRNTEAFF
TGTGCCAGCAGCTCCCCCAGAAACACTGAAGCTTTCTTT
>.|.|TRBV30|TRBJ2-2
CAWSSPLDPGELFF
TGTGCCTGGAGTTCTCCCTTAGATCCCGGGGAGCTGTTTTTT
>.|TRBD2|TRBV5-4|TRBJ2-1
CASSREASGSRNEQFF
TGTGCCAGCAGTAGGGAGGCTAGCGGGAGTAGGAATGAGCAGTTCTTC
>.|TRBD1|TRBV27|TRBJ1-1
CASSFADRASEAFF
TGTGCCAGCAGTTTCGCGGACAGGGCTTCTGAAGCTTTCTTT
>.|TRBD1|TRBV15|TRBJ2-7
CATSRVDRAGEQYF
TGTGCCACCAGCAGAGTGGACAGGGCTGGAGAGCAGTACTTC
>.|.|TRBV6-5|TRBJ1-4
CASSYARGEKLFF
TGTGCCAGCAGTTACGCTCGGGGGGAAAAACTGTTTTTT
>.|TRBD2|TRBV4-1|TRBJ2-7
CASSQYQISGSPCEQYF
TGCGCCAGCAGCCAATACCAAATTAGCGGGAGCCCCTGCGAGCAGTACTTC
>.|TRBD2|TRBV29-1|TRBJ2-7
CSAEATGRGLAEQYF
TGCAGCGCCGAAGCGACCGGGAGGGGCTTGGCCGAGCAGTACTTC
>.|TRBD1|TRBV19|TRBJ2-3
CASSKPGTGRPNTQYF
TGTGCCAGTAGTAAGCCCGGGACAGGGCGTCCCAATACGCAGTATTTT
>.|TRBD2|TRBV28|TRBJ2-5
CASRTSGITETQYF
TGTGCCAGCAGAACTAGCGGGATAACAGAGACCCAGTACTTC
>few|.|TRBV20-1|TRBJ1-2
CSATIPGGYTF
TGCAGTGCTACCATTCCAGGTGGCTACACCTTC
>.|.|TRBV7-2|TRBJ2-3
CASNYPPSDTQYF
TGTGCCAGCAACTACCCTCCCTCAGATACGCAGTATTTT
>.|.|TRBV4-2|TRBJ2-7
CASSQDLSRLYYEQYF
TGTGCCAGCAGCCAAGATCTCTCGAGACTATACTACGAGCAGTACTTC
>.|.|TRBV4-2|TRBJ2-3
CASSQAGTSTDTQYF
TGTGCCAGCAGCCAAGCGGGGACTAGCACAGATACGCAGTATTTT
>.|TRBD2|TRBV7-9|TRBJ2-1
CASSFGLAGDEQFF
TGTGCCAGCAGCTTTGGACTAGCGGGCGATGAGCAGTTCTTC
>.|.|TRBV25-1|TRBJ2-5
CASSPLKGGGQETQYF
TGTGCCAGCAGTCCACTCAAAGGGGGAGGGCAAGAGACCCAGTACTTC
>once|.|TRBV2|TRBJ1-2
CASSDRRRGDGYTF
TGTGCCAGCAGTGATAGGCGGAGGGGCGATGGCTACACCTTC
>.|TRBD2|TRBV27|TRBJ2-3
CASRRTRADTQYF
TGTGCCAGCCGTAGGACTAGAGCAGATACGCAGTATTTT
>few|TRBD1|TRBV9|TRBJ1-1
CASSVGLLGTASMNTEAFF
TGTGCCAGCAGCGTAGGATTGCTCGGGACAGCCTCGATGAACACTGAAGCTTTCTTT
>.|TRBD1|TRBV7-8|TRBJ2-2
CASSYRGLVAGELFF
TGTGCCAGCAGCTACAGGGGGCTGGTCGCCGGGGAGCTGTTTTTT
>few|TRBD1|TRBV5-4|TRBJ1-6
CASSRSGQGPGWPSPLHF
TGTGCCAGCAGCCGATCGGGACAGGGACCAGGGTGGCCCTCACCCCTCCACTTT
>.|.|TRBV6-1|TRBJ2-3
CASSATGNTDTQYF
TGTGCCAGCAGCGCAACAGGGAACACAGATACGCAGTATTTT
>.|.|TRBV5-5|TRBJ1-3
CATQTGPSGNTIYF
TGTGCCACCCAAACAGGCCCCTCTGGAAACACCATATATTTT
>.|.|TRBV29-1|TRBJ2-1
CSVEDTGQSGSNEQFF
TGCAGCGTTGAAGATACTGGACAGTCCGGCAGCAATGAGCAGTTCTTC
>.|.|TRBV28|TRBJ1-6
CASSSRGARSLHF
TGTGCCAGCAGTTCCCGGGGGGCTAGGTCCCTCCACTTT
>.|TRBD1|TRBV4-1|TRBJ2-5
CASSLRTGLEEQYF
TGCGCCAGCAGCCTAAGGACAGGCCTCGAGGAGCAGTACTTC
>.|TRBD1|TRBV19|TRBJ1-5
CASSTGDRGRNQPQHF
TGTGCCAGTAGTACCGGCGACAGGGGGCGAAATCAGCCCCAGCATTTT
>.|.|TRBV19|TRBJ2-2
CASNPGLGVNTGELFF
TGTGCCAGTAATCCAGGGCTGGGCGTGAACACCGGGGAGCTGTTTTTT
>.|.|TRBV6-1|TRBJ1-5
CASNNQGLYQPQHF
TGTGCCAGCAACAATCAGGGGCTTTATCAGCCCCAGCATTTT
>few|TRBD1|TRBV5-4|TRBJ1-4
CASSLKFMRAGTGGEKLFF
TGTGCCAGCAGCTTGAAGTTCATGAGAGCCGGGACAGGAGGAGAAAAACTGTTTTTT
>.|TRBD1|TRBV4-1|TRBJ2-1
CASSQAGQGKAEQFF
TGCGCCAGCAGCCAAGCGGGACAGGGTAAGGCTGAGCAGTTCTTC
>.|TRBD2|TRBV28|TRBJ2-2
CASSLDRLAGDHGELFF
TGTGCCAGCAGTTTAGATCGTCTAGCGGGGGATCACGGGGAGCTGTTTTTT
>.|TRBD2|TRBV27|TRBJ2-7
CASSLLAGGPNEQYF
TGTGCCAGCAGTTTACTAGCGGGAGGGCCAAACGAGCAGTACTTC